A single sample is the source of the 5 T cell receptor beta chains below, sequenced in a study of blood T cell repertoires in COVID-19. Profiled with immunoSEQ multiplex PCR; TCRdb holds only in-frame clones, not every one. The sample consists of about 160,000 clones, around four fifths of them appearing once. The specimen was peripheral blood. All receptors derive from an elderly woman with acute or convalescent COVID-19.

The rearrangement joins TRBV10-1 to TRBJ1-1; no clear D. The CDR3 is 13 residues long. The ends were cut back, 0 bases at V and 1 base at J, with 3 bases in the middle. Germline loops: CDR1 WNHNN, CDR2 SYGVQD (reference sequence). CDR3: CASSESQNTEAFF. CDR3 nucleotide sequence: TGCGCCAGCAGTGAGTCCCAGAACACTGAAGCTTTCTTT.

This clone was observed a single time. One junction end does not reproduce the germline sequence, and a read error may be involved. The CDR3 sequence is CASSSSGISSHEQYF. CDR3 coding DNA: TGTGCCAGCAGTTCCTCCGGGATCAGCTCCCACGAGCAGTACTTC. The V and J genes are TRBV28 and TRBJ2-7; D is perhaps TRBD2 (5 bases). The CDR3 runs to 15 residues. CDR1 is MDHEN, CDR2 SYDVKM, per germline.

The V gene is TRBV2, the J gene TRBJ2-4; a weak D match, TRBD1 (5 bases). The germline CDR1 and CDR2 sequences are SNHLY and FYNNEI. The CDR3 is made up of 15 amino acids. With 7 bases removed from V and 0 bases from J, the gap between germline ends came to 13 bases. The CDR3 DNA follows: TGTGCCAGCATGATGGACATTGGAGCCAAAAACATTCAGTACTTC. It specifies CASMMDIGAKNIQYF.

The chain is built from TRBV19 and TRBJ1-2; the D gene is possibly TRBD1 (6 bases). Per germline, CDR1 LNHDA and CDR2 SQIVND (reference sequence). The CDR3 sequence is 12 residues long. V dropped 5 bases and J dropped 7 bases, with 11 bases sitting between them. CDR3 residues: CASSPRQVGYTF. In DNA, the CDR3 is TGTGCCAGTAGTCCACGACAGGTTGGCTACACCTTC.

About this clone: Sequence at one end of the junction differs from germline and may be a read error. V is TRBV7-9 and J is TRBJ2-1; TRBD2 aligns across 14 bases. This CDR3 has 14 amino acids. From germline, CDR1 is SEHNR and CDR2 FQNEAQ (reference sequence). The CDR3, as DNA: TGTGCCAGCAGCCCGCAGGGACTAGCGGGGGTAGGGCTCTTC. Translating it yields CASSPQGLAGVGLF.